This paragraph covers one T cell receptor beta chain sequence. The sample originates from a study of blood T cell repertoires in COVID-19. J gave up 4 bases and V 4 bases, and 9 bases lay outside the gene matches. The length of the CDR3 is 16 residues. From germline, CDR1 is SGHNT and CDR2 YYREEE (reference sequence). Sequencing used immunoSEQ multiplex PCR; TCRdb keeps in-frame clones, though not all of them. The table has over 200,000 clones, around nine tenths seen once; the top ten hold 1.4% to 1.5%. This sequence was found in a man aged 18 to 29 with active or convalescent COVID-19. The sample taken for sequencing was peripheral blood. This chain joins TRBV5-4 and TRBJ2-7; 12 nucleotides line up with TRBD2. Here the CDR3 DNA reads TGTGCCAGCAGCCGCCGACTAGCGGGAGTTAGGTACGAGCAGTACTTC. It yields the protein CASSRRLAGVRYEQYF.